This entry is about one TCR beta chain. The data were taken from a study of shared clonotypes between healthy human individuals. CDR1 is MRHNA, CDR2 SNTAGT, per germline. The CDR3 totals 14 residues. Trimming shortened V by 6 bases and J by 6 bases, and 18 bases separated the two germline ends. Repertoires were generated with immunoSEQ multiplex PCR, while TCRdb's copy carries only in-frame clones and drops some. The repertoire holds about 190,000 clones, with 66% as singletons. This chain links TRBV6-4 with TRBJ2-7; D is possibly TRBD2 (5 bases). The clonotype comes from a man aged 25 to 40 in good health. The specimen was memory CD4+ T cells sorted from blood. The subset denotes: CD45RA-negative fraction. The CDR3 bases are TGTGCCAGCAGACCTGGACCGGGAATGGGCGAGCAGTACTTC. Its protein product is CASRPGPGMGEQYF.